Each of the 24 T cell receptor beta chains below was sequenced from the same sample in a study of T cells after yellow fever vaccination. One entry per CDR3 protein, called by TCRdb with MiXCR from the 5' RACE reads. The sample includes 150,000 to 200,000 distinct CDR3 sequences, approximately 10% seen only once; the top ten take less than 40%. The starting material was CD8+ T cells sorted from PBMCs, obtained 15 days after the yellow fever booster vaccination. These receptors originate from a man in his late teens or twenties who received the YFV17D yellow fever vaccine.

The sample holds a few counts of this clonotype. V is TRBV7-6 and J is TRBJ2-3, with TRBD1 matching 7 bases. CDR3 length: 16 amino acids. Germline V gene lookup returns CDR1 SGHVS and CDR2 FNYEAQ. V trimming: 4 bases; J trimming: 2 bases; junction bases outside the gene matches: 9. CDR3 in DNA: TGTGCCAGCAGCTCATTAGACAGGGCTAACACAGATACGCAGTATTTT. The encoded protein is CASSSLDRANTDTQYF.

As DNA, the CDR3 is TGTGCCACCCTGATCGCGCTAGCGGGTGCCGGGGAGCTGTTTTTT. It encodes CATLIALAGAGELFF. The chain couples TRBV6-5 to TRBJ2-2, with 8 bases aligning to TRBD2. CDR1 MNHEY and CDR2 SVGAGI come from the germline V gene. V lost 10 bases and J lost 6; bases outside the gene matches: 13. The CDR3 has 15 amino acids.

This clonotype was seen once. This chain uses TRBV4-1 with TRBJ2-1, with 7 bases that match TRBD2. V shed 4 bases and J 7 bases; nucleotides not matched to a gene: 10. The V gene's germline CDR1 is MGHRA and CDR2 YSYEKL. The length of the CDR3 is 15 residues. The CDR3: CASSPRTSGGNEQFF. CDR3 DNA: TGCGCCAGCAGCCCGAGGACTAGTGGGGGAAATGAGCAGTTCTTC.

The rearrangement uses TRBV7-9 and TRBJ2-1; a possible D gene is TRBD1 (6 bases). The CDR3 covers 15 residues. Trimming shortened V by 2 bases and J by 4 bases, and 12 bases separated the two germline ends. Germline CDR1 reads SEHNR; CDR2 reads FQNEAQ (reference sequence). The CDR3 nucleotides are TGTGCCAGCAGCTTAACCCGGGACACTTACAATGAGCAGTTCTTC. Its translation is CASSLTRDTYNEQFF.

The V gene is TRBV7-7, the J gene TRBJ2-1, with TRBD1 matching 9 bases. Germline V gene data show CDR1 as SSHAT and CDR2 as FNYEAQ (reference sequence). The CDR3 is 15 amino acids. Germline trimming cut 5 bases from V and 5 bases from J; bases unmatched to any gene: 7. DNA of the CDR3: TGTGCCAGCAGCATGGGACAGGGATTGGACAATGAGCAGTTCTTC. The encoded protein is CASSMGQGLDNEQFF.

In its sample, this clonotype was seen a few times. The CDR3 is CASTPSSGRTADTQYF. The CDR3 DNA reads as TGCGCCAGCACCCCGTCTTCGGGCAGGACGGCAGATACGCAGTATTTT. The chain combines TRBV4-1 with TRBJ2-3; unclear D gene. V was trimmed by 7 bases and J by 4 bases, leaving 21 bases between them. This CDR3 comprises 16 residues. Germline assignment: CDR1 MGHRA and CDR2 YSYEKL.

The rearrangement uses TRBV12-3 or TRBV12-4 and TRBJ1-5; no clear D gene. The CDR3 runs 14 residues. V lost 0 bases and J 5 bases, leaving 8 bases between the germline ends. This CDR3 is CASSLAGGDQPQHF. CDR3 nucleotide sequence: TGTGCCAGCAGTTTAGCGGGCGGGGATCAGCCCCAGCATTTT.

This clonotype was recorded many times. This chain joins TRBV7-9 and TRBJ2-1; D gene ambiguous. Germline V gene sequence: CDR1 SEHNR, CDR2 FQNEAQ (reference sequence). Trimming took off 3 bases at V and 2 bases at J, with 5 bases between the two ends. The CDR3 is 13 amino acids. The CDR3 DNA is TGTGCCAGCAGCTTTGGTACCTACAATGAGCAGTTCTTC. This codes for CASSFGTYNEQFF.

The rearrangement uses TRBV20-1 and TRBJ1-5; D not certain. The CDR3 sequence is 13 residues long. Germline V gene data show CDR1 as DFQATT and CDR2 as SNEGSKA (reference sequence). The ends were cut back, 0 bases at V and 4 bases at J, with 7 bases in the middle. CDR3 loop: CSARDRLNQPQHF. CDR3 nucleotides: TGCAGTGCTAGAGATCGCCTTAATCAGCCCCAGCATTTT.

The gene calls are TRBV6-5 and TRBJ2-3, with unresolved D. The CDR3 runs 16 residues. Germline V CDR1 and CDR2: MNHEY, SVGAGI. Trimming stripped 2 bases from V and 0 bases from J, with 12 bases between. The CDR3 DNA is TGTGCCAGCAGTTACGGACGGGCAGACAGCACAGATACGCAGTATTTT. Amino acids: CASSYGRADSTDTQYF.

This clonotype was found a few times. The chain combines TRBV23-1 with TRBJ2-3; possible D gene TRBD1, 5 bases. TRBV23-1 is an ORF, with its function uncertain. CDR3 length equals 16 residues. The V end lost 11 bases, the J end lost 2 bases, and 23 bases lay between the germline ends. CDR3: CAGRPSDRGHTDTQYF. The CDR3 DNA sequence: TGCGCCGGCCGACCATCCGACAGAGGCCACACAGATACGCAGTATTTT.

This clonotype has at least ten counts. The genes are TRBV24-1 and TRBJ2-7; 8 nucleotides match TRBD1. CDR1 and CDR2 from the germline V gene are KGHDR and SFDVKD. The CDR3 contains 11 residues. CDR3 residues: CATSDLWDRLV. The CDR3 coding sequence is TGTGCCACCAGTGATTTGTGGGACAGGCTCGTC.

The chain joins TRBV4-1 to TRBJ2-7; D perhaps matches TRBD2 (6 bases). Trimming left V 0 bases short and J 3 bases short, with 12 bases between. Germline V gene data show CDR1 as MGHRA and CDR2 as YSYEKL. The CDR3 spans 15 residues. The CDR3 nucleotides are TGCGCCAGCAGCCAAGATGCCGGGGGTTTCTACGAGCAGTACGTC. Its translation is CASSQDAGGFYEQYV.

There are many counts of this clonotype. Written as DNA, the CDR3 is TGTGCCAGCAGGTCCGCTATAGAGACCCAGTACTTC. This translates into CASRSAIETQYF. The chain recombines TRBV5-6 with TRBJ2-5; no clear D gene. The V end was cut by 5 bases, the J end by 4 bases, with 9 bases between. The CDR3 is made up of 12 amino acids. The V gene's germline CDR1 is SGHDT and CDR2 YYEEEE.

This clonotype was seen a few times. The chain links TRBV6-5 to TRBJ2-1; D remains unclear. Trimming cost V 2 bases and J 6 bases, with 11 bases left between them. The CDR3 extends over 14 amino acids. Germline V gene lookup returns CDR1 MNHEY and CDR2 SVGAGI. The CDR3 DNA reads TGTGCCAGCAGTTACGAAAGGCAGCTCAATGAGCAGTTCTTC. This codes for CASSYERQLNEQFF.

This clonotype was counted a few times. This chain connects TRBV27 to TRBJ2-7; 7 nucleotides match TRBD1. There are 13 residues in the CDR3. The V and J ends lost 6 bases and 2 bases, in that order; junction bases with no gene match: 4. Germline CDR1 is MNHEY and CDR2 is SMNVEV (reference sequence). The CDR3 bases are TGTGCCAGCAGGCCGACAGGGACCTACGAGCAGTACTTC. It translates to CASRPTGTYEQYF.

This clonotype was counted a few times. This chain uses TRBV18 with TRBJ2-1, with a possible D match to TRBD2 (5 bases). The CDR3 length is 11 residues. Germline V gene lookup returns CDR1 KGHSH and CDR2 LQKENI. The V gene lost 3 bases and the J gene lost 10 bases, with 7 bases spanning the gap. CDR3 bases: TGTGCCAGCTCACCGGGAGCAGAGCAGTTCTTC. Translation gives CASSPGAEQFF.

This clonotype was seen a handful of times. The CDR3 region is CASSPGQGTPQETQYF. The DNA for the CDR3 is TGCGCCAGCAGCCCCGGACAGGGTACCCCACAAGAGACCCAGTACTTC. The chain employs TRBV5-1 and TRBJ2-5; 8 positions match TRBD1. After removal of 4 bases from V and 2 bases from J, the junction contained 10 bases not matched to a gene. The CDR3 has 16 amino acids. Germline V gives CDR1 SGHRS, CDR2 YFSETQ.

This clonotype has only a few counts. The V and J genes are TRBV6-5 and TRBJ2-3; 9 nucleotides match TRBD2. Per germline, CDR1 MNHEY and CDR2 SVGAGI. This CDR3 region has 12 residues. J gave up 9 bases and V 5 bases, and 3 bases lay outside the gene matches. In DNA form, the CDR3 reads TGTGCCAGCAGTCCCAGCGGGGGGACGCAGTATTTT. It encodes CASSPSGGTQYF.

This sequence joins TRBV7-9 and TRBJ1-2, with a weak D call TRBD1 (6 bases). The CDR3 consists of 12 residues. Per the germline V gene, CDR1 is SEHNR and CDR2 is FQNEAQ (reference sequence). Trimming removed 4 bases from V and 8 bases from J, with 11 bases in between. The CDR3 sequence: CASSYREGGYTF. As DNA, the CDR3 is TGTGCCAGCAGCTACAGGGAAGGCGGCTACACCTTC.

The chain employs TRBV4-1 and TRBJ2-1; 8 bases are shared with TRBD1. V trimming: 0 bases; J trimming: 3 bases; junction bases outside the gene matches: 1. Germline V lookup: CDR1 MGHRA, CDR2 YSYEKL. The CDR3 sequence is 15 residues long. The CDR3 sequence: CASSQDGTGYNEQFF. CDR3 sequence (DNA): TGCGCCAGCAGCCAAGACGGGACAGGCTACAATGAGCAGTTCTTC.

V is TRBV14 and J is TRBJ2-1; TRBD2 matches 7 bases. The CDR3 runs 15 residues. Per germline, CDR1 SGHDN and CDR2 FVKESK. The V gene end was trimmed by 4 bases and the J gene end by 7 bases; junction bases not matched to a gene: 10. The CDR3: CASSLLGGVVNEQFF. CDR3 DNA sequence: TGTGCCAGCAGCCTACTGGGAGGGGTGGTGAATGAGCAGTTCTTC.

This clonotype appeared a few times. The CDR3 DNA reads TGTGCCAGCAGGACAGGGCAAGGCTACACCTTC. Translating it yields CASRTGQGYTF. The V gene is TRBV6-5, the J gene TRBJ1-2; 7 positions match TRBD1. The CDR3 has 11 amino acids. Unmatched junction bases numbered 3, after V lost 6 bases and J lost 8 bases. Germline V gene data show CDR1 as MNHEY and CDR2 as SVGAGI.

As concerns this clonotype: One base away lies a much larger clone, so this may be a sequencing read error. The chain uses TRBV12-3 or TRBV12-4 and TRBJ1-5; 7 nucleotides line up with TRBD1. Trimming took 6 bases from V and 8 from J; bases not matched to a gene: 13. The CDR3 is 15 residues long. CDR3 sequence (DNA): TGTGCCAGCAGCTCCGACAGGGAACCAAGTGAGCCCCAGCATTTT. Translating it yields CASSSDREPSEPQHF.